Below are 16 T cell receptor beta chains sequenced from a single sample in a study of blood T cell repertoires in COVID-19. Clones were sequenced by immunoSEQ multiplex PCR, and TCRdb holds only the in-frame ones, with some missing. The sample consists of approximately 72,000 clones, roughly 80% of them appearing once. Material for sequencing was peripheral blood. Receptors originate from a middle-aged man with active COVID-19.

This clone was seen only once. The CDR3 nucleotides are TGTGCCAGCAGCCCCGGGGCGGGAAATCAGCCCCAGCATTTT. Encoded protein: CASSPGAGNQPQHF. V is TRBV2 and J is TRBJ1-5, with TRBD1 as a possible D gene (5 bases). Looked up from germline, CDR1 is SNHLY and CDR2 is FYNNEI. The CDR3 is made up of 14 amino acids. Between the trimmed V and J ends, which lost 6 bases and 4 bases, there was a span of 13 bases. Together with reference TRBV2 and TRBJ1-5, the CDR3 gives the full variable domain: EPEVTQTPSHQVTQMGQEVILRCVPISNHLYFYWYRQILGQKVEFLVSFYNNEISEKSEIFDDQFSVERPDGSNFTLKIRSTKLEDSAMYFCASSPGAGNQPQHFGDGTRLSIL.

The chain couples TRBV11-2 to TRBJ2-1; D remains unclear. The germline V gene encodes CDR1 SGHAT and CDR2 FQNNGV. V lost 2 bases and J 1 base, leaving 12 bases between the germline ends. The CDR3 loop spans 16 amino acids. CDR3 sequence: CASSLQATPSYNEQFF. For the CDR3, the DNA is TGTGCCAGCAGCTTACAAGCGACTCCTTCCTACAATGAGCAGTTCTTC. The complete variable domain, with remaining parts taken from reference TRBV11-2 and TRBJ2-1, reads EAGVAQSPRYKIIEKRQSVAFWCNPISGHATLYWYQQILGQGPKLLIQFQNNGVVDDSQLPKDRFSAERLKGVDSTLKIQPAKLEDSAVYLCASSLQATPSYNEQFFGPGTRLTVL.

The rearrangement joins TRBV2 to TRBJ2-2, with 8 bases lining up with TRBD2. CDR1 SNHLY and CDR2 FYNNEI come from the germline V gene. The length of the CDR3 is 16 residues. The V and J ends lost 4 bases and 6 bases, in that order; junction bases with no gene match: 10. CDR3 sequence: CASSVMTSAWSGELFF. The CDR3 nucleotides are TGTGCCAGCAGTGTTATGACTAGCGCTTGGTCCGGGGAGCTGTTTTTT.

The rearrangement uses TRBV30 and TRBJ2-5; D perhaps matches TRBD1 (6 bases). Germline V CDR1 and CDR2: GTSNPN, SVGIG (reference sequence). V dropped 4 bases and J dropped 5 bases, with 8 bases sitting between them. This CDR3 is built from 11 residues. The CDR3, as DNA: TGTGCCTGGACAGGGGTGGAGACCCAGTACTTC. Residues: CAWTGVETQYF.

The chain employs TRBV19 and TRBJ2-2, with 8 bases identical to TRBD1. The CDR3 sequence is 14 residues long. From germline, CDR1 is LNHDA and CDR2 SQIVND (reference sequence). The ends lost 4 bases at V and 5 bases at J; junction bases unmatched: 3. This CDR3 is CASSTTGGTGELFF. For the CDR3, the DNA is TGTGCCAGTAGTACCACAGGGGGAACCGGGGAGCTGTTTTTT.

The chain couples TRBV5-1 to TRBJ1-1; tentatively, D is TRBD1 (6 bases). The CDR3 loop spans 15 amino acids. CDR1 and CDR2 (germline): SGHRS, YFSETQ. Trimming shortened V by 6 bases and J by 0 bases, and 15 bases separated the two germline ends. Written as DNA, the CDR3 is TGCGCCAGCATGGCGGGGGGCCTCATGAACACTGAAGCTTTCTTT. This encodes CASMAGGLMNTEAFF. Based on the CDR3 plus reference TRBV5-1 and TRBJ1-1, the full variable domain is KAGVTQTPRYLIKTRGQQVTLSCSPISGHRSVSWYQQTPGQGLQFLFEYFSETQRNKGNFPGRFSGRQFSNSRSEMNVSTLELGDSALYLCASMAGGLMNTEAFFGQGTRLTVV.

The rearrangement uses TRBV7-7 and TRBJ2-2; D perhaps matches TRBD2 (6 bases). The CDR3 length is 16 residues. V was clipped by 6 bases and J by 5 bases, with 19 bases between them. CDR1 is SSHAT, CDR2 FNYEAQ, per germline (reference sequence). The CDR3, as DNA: TGTGCCAGCAGTCCCGACCCGGGACTTCGGACCGGGGAGCTGTTTTTT. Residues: CASSPDPGLRTGELFF.

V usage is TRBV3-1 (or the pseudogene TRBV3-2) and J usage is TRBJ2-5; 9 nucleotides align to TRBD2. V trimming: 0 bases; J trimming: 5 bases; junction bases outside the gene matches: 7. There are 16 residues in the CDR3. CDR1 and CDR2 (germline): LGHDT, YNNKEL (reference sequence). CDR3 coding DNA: TGTGCCAGCAGCCAAGAGTTGGTAGCGGGAGTCGAGACCCAGTACTTC. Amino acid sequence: CASSQELVAGVETQYF.

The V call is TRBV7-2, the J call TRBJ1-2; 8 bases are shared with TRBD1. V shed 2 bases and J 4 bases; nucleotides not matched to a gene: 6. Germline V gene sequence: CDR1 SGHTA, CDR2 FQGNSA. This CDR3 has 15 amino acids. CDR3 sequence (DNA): TGTGCCAGCAGCTTATGGACAGGGTCAACCTATGGCTACACCTTC. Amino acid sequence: CASSLWTGSTYGYTF. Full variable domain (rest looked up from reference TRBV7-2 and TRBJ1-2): GAGVSQSPSNKVTEKGKDVELRCDPISGHTALYWYRQSLGQGLEFLIYFQGNSAPDKSGLPSDRFSAERTGGSVSTLTIQRTQQEDSAVYLCASSLWTGSTYGYTFGSGTRLTVV.

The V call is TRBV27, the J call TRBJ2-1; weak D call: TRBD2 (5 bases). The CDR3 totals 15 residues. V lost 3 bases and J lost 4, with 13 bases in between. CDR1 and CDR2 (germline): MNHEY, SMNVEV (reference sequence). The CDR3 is CASSFLQRSYNEQFF. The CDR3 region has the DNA TGTGCCAGCAGTTTCCTCCAGCGGAGTTACAATGAGCAGTTCTTC.

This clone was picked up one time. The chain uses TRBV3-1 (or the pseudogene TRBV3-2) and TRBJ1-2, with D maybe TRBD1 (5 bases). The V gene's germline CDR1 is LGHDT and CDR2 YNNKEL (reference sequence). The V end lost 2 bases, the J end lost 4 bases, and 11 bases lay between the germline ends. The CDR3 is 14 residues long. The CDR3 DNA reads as TGTGCCAGCAGCCAACCGGGGGGGATCTATGGCTACACCTTC. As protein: CASSQPGGIYGYTF.

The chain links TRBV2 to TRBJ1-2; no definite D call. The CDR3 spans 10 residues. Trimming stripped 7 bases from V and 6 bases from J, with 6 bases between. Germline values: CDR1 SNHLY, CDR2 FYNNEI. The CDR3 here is CASTENGYTF. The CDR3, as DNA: TGTGCCAGCACCGAGAATGGCTACACCTTC.

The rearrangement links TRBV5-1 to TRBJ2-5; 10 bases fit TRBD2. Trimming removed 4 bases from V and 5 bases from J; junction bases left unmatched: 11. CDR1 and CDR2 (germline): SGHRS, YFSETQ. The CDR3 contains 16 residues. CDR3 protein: CASSPGTSERLETQYF. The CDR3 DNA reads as TGCGCCAGCAGCCCAGGGACTAGCGAGAGATTGGAGACCCAGTACTTC.

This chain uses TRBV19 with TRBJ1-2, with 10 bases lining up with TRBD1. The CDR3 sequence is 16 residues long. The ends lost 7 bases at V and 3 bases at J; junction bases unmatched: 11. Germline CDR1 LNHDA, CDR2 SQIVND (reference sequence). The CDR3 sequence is CASMRDRGSLDYGYTF. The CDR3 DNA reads TGTGCCAGTATGCGGGACAGGGGTTCCCTGGACTATGGCTACACCTTC.

CDR3 sequence reads: CASTRTGELNQPQHF. The CDR3 nucleotides are TGTGCCAGCACCCGGACAGGGGAACTCAATCAGCCCCAGCATTTT. The chain joins TRBV2 to TRBJ1-5, with 9 bases identical to TRBD1. J lost 3 bases, V lost 7 bases, and 7 bases had no gene match. The CDR3 extends over 15 amino acids. The germline CDR1 and CDR2 sequences are SNHLY and FYNNEI.

CDR3 bases: TGTGCCAGCAGCTCAACCCTGGGGGCGGATACGCAGTATTTT. Translating it yields CASSSTLGADTQYF. The genes are TRBV7-9 and TRBJ2-3, with D possibly TRBD1 on 6 matching bases. The CDR3 runs 14 residues. Deletions cut 4 bases from V and 6 bases from J, with 14 bases between. In germline, CDR1 is SEHNR, CDR2 FQNEAQ (reference sequence).